The text below deals with one TCR beta chain. No antigen is known for it. Sequenced by immunoSEQ multiplex PCR; TCRdb stores in-frame clones only, minus some. The sample consists of more than 300,000 clones, around 85% of them appearing once. Sample treatment: some 20 received Ad26.COV2.S at low or high dose, single or two shots; roughly five received placebo; per-sample allocation not given. Collection of the samples took place on day 63 after the first injection of vaccine or placebo. The vaccine antigen was prefusion-stabilized Wuhan SARS-CoV-2 spike. This CDR3 contains 14 residues. Germline CDR1 SGHRS, CDR2 YFSETQ. Trimming took 2 bases from V and 5 from J; bases not matched to a gene: 5. These data originate in a study of Ad26.COV2.S vaccination and SARS-CoV-2 variants. Study at large: Enrollment placed the donor in the COV1001 Ad26.COV2.S trial arm. Recipients of Ad26.COV2.S got it intramuscularly, once or twice 56 days apart. Study-wide findings and caveats: Across vaccine and placebo recipients, the breadth of non-spike TCRs was similar.

The origin of this receptor is a person between 18 and 60 years old who received the Ad26.COV2.S COVID-19 vaccine or a placebo. The J gene is TRBJ2-3, the V gene TRBV5-1; the match to TRBD2 covers 7 bases. This material consisted of peripheral blood, taken in a trial of Ad26.COV2.S vaccine versus placebo. Here the CDR3 DNA reads TGCGCCAGCAGCTTCGGGGGGAGTGGAGATACGCAGTATTTT. It encodes CASSFGGSGDTQYF.